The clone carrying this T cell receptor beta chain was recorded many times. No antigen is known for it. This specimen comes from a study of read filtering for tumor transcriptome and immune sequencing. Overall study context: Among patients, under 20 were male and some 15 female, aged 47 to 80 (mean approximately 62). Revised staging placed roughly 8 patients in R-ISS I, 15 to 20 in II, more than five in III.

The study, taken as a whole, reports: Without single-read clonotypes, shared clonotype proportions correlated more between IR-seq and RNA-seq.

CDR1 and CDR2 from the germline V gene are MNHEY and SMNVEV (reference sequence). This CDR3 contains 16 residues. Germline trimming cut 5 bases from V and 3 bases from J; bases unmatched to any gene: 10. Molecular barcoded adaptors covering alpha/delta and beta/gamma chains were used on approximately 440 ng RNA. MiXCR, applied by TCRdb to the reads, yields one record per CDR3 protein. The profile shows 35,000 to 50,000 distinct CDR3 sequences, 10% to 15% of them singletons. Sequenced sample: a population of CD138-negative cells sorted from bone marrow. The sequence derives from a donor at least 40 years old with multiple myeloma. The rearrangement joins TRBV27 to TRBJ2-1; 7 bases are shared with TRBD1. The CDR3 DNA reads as TGTGCCAGCAGTCCATCCAGACAGGGAAGCTACAATGAGCAGTTCTTC. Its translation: CASSPSRQGSYNEQFF.